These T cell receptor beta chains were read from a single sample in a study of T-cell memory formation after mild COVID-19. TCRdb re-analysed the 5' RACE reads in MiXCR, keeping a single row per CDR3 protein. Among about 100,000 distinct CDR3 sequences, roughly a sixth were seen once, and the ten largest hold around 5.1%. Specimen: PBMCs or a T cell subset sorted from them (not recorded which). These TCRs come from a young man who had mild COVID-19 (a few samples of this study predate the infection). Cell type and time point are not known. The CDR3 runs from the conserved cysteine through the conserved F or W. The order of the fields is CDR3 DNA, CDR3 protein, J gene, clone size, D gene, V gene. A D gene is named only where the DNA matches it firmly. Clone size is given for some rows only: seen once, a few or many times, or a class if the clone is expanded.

DNA: TGTGCCAGCAGCTTTTATGGGGGGTGGGAGACCCAGTACTTC
CDR3: CASSFYGGWETQYF
J: TRBJ2-5
size: few
D: -
V: TRBV7-2

DNA: TGTGCCAGCAGTTTGAACAGGGGGCCAGTGGTTGGCTACACCTTC
CDR3: CASSLNRGPVVGYTF
J: TRBJ1-2
size: -
D: TRBD1
V: TRBV28

DNA: TGTGCCATCAGTGAGCCTCACAGGGGGGGGAGAAGTACTGAAGCTTTCTTT
CDR3: CAISEPHRGGRSTEAFF
J: TRBJ1-1
size: -
D: TRBD1
V: TRBV10-3

DNA: TGTGCCAGCAGCGTGGCGCTAGCGGGGGGAGAGTCGCAGTATTTT
CDR3: CASSVALAGGESQYF
J: TRBJ2-3
size: few
D: TRBD2
V: TRBV9

DNA: TGTGCCAGCAGTTTTGCCGATGAAGCTTTCTTT
CDR3: CASSFADEAFF
J: TRBJ1-1
size: -
D: -
V: TRBV12-3/TRBV12-4

DNA: TGTGCCAGCCGACCTCAGAAGACGAACACTGAAGCTTTCTTT
CDR3: CASRPQKTNTEAFF
J: TRBJ1-1
size: -
D: -
V: TRBV7-9

DNA: TGTTCCAGCAGTTACGAGGGTAATTCACCCCTCCACTTT
CDR3: CSSSYEGNSPLHF
J: TRBJ1-6
size: once
D: -
V: TRBV6-5

DNA: TGTGCCAGTAGTATCGTCTCTGGAAACACCATATATTTT
CDR3: CASSIVSGNTIYF
J: TRBJ1-3
size: -
D: -
V: TRBV19

DNA: TGCAGTGCTAAGAGGGAGAGCAGTGAAGCTTTCTTT
CDR3: CSAKRESSEAFF
J: TRBJ1-1
size: -
D: -
V: TRBV20-1

DNA: TGCGCCAGCAGCTTATTCGAGGGGGATACGCAGTATTTT
CDR3: CASSLFEGDTQYF
J: TRBJ2-3
size: few
D: -
V: TRBV5-1

DNA: TGTGCCACCAGTGATTTAGCCTCCGGGCCCCTCCGAGATACGCAGTATTTT
CDR3: CATSDLASGPLRDTQYF
J: TRBJ2-3
size: -
D: -
V: TRBV24-1